This T cell receptor beta chain comes out of a study of cytomegalovirus exposure and HLA in healthy donors (dated by TCRdb to the late 2010s). Some background on the complete study: An earlier analysis of under 600 of the donors reported 250 to 350 Gb of sequence data and approximately 110 million unique TCR beta sequences from roughly 200 million T cells. Along with the approximately 700-subject first cohort, a separate validation cohort of 120 different subjects was used. To study patterns of TCR occurrence, a later analysis re-analyzed previously published TCR beta repertoires from under 750 donors and added high-resolution HLA genotyping. Of the approximately 400 genotyped donors, approximately 80% fell in the genetic ancestry cluster associated with self-reported Caucasian donors. Roughly five DR-DQ haplotypes were handled as single units for association and clustering because linkage in the cohort was strong. In an earlier analysis of a few hundred of the donors, high-throughput TCR beta sequencing was used to judge whether each TCR beta V gene segment behaved as functional or pseudogenic. Rather than using new phenotypic data, the later analysis identified candidate immune exposures from TCR beta sequences and from how often those sequences occurred across donors. Donor age, sex, ethnicity and CMV serostatus were compiled alongside the repertoire data. HLA typing covered class I and class II loci at four-digit resolution. On average, 235,054 unique TCR beta nucleotide sequences were sequenced per donor among 398 genotyped donors of the cohort, with 15% to 20% of those sequences being non-productive. Roughly 300 gigabases of sequencing data and tens of millions of unique TCR sequences made up an early release that covered over 550 HLA-typed donors. High-throughput TCR immunosequencing, statistical association of individual TCRs with disease status, and machine learning were combined to predict cytomegalovirus infection status. The aim of the study was to test whether cataloging public T cell receptors could identify signatures of past pathogen exposure. The T cell repertoires of some 700 subjects were profiled by immunosequencing and related to cytomegalovirus serostatus. All discovery cohort repertoires had been generated using a single sequencing platform. A later genetic analysis used genome-wide SNP genotypes for about 60% of the roughly 700 donors, treating that subset as a discovery cohort. Typing coverage differed by locus: A, B, C, DRB1 and DQB1 were typed in roughly 620-630 donors, DQA1 in 500 to 550, DPA1 in some 570, and DPB1 in approximately 450.

The cohort consisted of 666 healthy bone marrow donors. At the time of sampling, every cohort member was nominally healthy, though immune exposures that went unrecorded were likely present. The donor was CMV seropositive and belonged to the group of a few hundred seropositive cohort members. A peripheral blood sample was collected from each donor, and TCR beta sequencing was performed on peripheral blood mononuclear cells. The Qiagen DNeasy Blood Extraction Kit was used to extract genomic DNA from the blood cell samples. Here is what the overall study found, with its caveats: In the study, roughly 160 TCR beta chains were listed as associated with cytomegalovirus. The only immune exposure information available for the cohort was CMV serostatus. The cohort was sequenced for TCR beta chains only, and without alpha or paired-chain data the features that could be detected were limited. In a later analysis, TCR association rates were found to vary across HLA loci, with the most associated TCRs seen for DRB1 alleles and the fewest for HLA-C alleles. About 17 rarely observed V segments, including chromosome 9 orphons, were excluded from the earlier analysis of about 600 of the donors because counts were too low. In a later analysis, HLA-associated TCR beta chains were found to be more clonally expanded and to have lower generation probabilities than equally common non-associated chains. Several of the top co-occurrence clusters appeared to be linked to parvovirus B19, influenza, CMV and Epstein-Barr virus, according to a later analysis. Correlated functional status among segregating V segments might reflect linkage disequilibrium, but an unknown experimental factor could not be ruled out. Because some donors lacked HLA typing at each locus, the association tests relied only on the typed subset. When HLA alleles, especially DR and DQ, strongly co-occurred, TCR associations were difficult to assign to individual alleles. Broadly in line with IMGT annotations, most TCR beta V segments showed up in productive rearrangements about 87% or about 30% of the time in an earlier analysis of around 600 of the donors. Most TCR sequences were seen in very few donors, while some public TCRs were found in many individuals. Sequencing depth was assumed to be roughly uniform across donors in the presence/absence analyses, though that assumption may not hold. In vitro tests confirmed that a few of the cytomegalovirus-associated TCR beta chains recognize cytomegalovirus antigens. In a later genetic analysis, fewer N-insertions in productive TCRs were reported among donors in an Asian-associated ancestry cluster than the approximately 710-donor mean. The authors suggested that the approach could potentially be generalized to other disease states and immunological phenotypes. The classifier was reported to diagnose cytomegalovirus status with high specificity and sensitivity in both the original cohort and the validation cohort. Some IMGT-functional V segments, including TRBV6-2 and TRBV6-3, could not be told apart with the 87-base-pair reads, so those segments were excluded. At a false discovery rate of 0.05, a later analysis linked under 20,000 TCR beta sequences to specific HLA alleles. V-gene and J-gene trimming of TCR beta chains was associated with a missense DCLRE1C variant in a later genetic analysis, and the association was replicated in an independent cohort. A cluster of highly shared sequence variants was judged likely to represent a technical artifact of the sequencing pipeline. In a later analysis, most CMV-associated TCR beta chains were found to appear HLA-restricted, with HLA associations seemingly driven largely by CMV exposure. A further reported finding was that TCR beta sequences accurately predicted the HLA-A and HLA-B alleles for most subjects in the first cohort.

With regard to this clone: Its target antigen remains unknown. Base quality data are lacking; no much larger clone is found one base away.

The germline V gene provides CDR1 MDHEN and CDR2 SYDVKM. V gives up 3 bases and J gives up 4 bases, and the segment between their germline ends measures 4 bases. From the cysteine through the phenylalanine, the CDR3 covers 12 amino acids. Only the CDR3 DNA stays, 36 bases, in frame from base 1. Library prep was done by the immunoSEQ multiplex PCR assay. The multiplex PCR relied on a mix of 60 forward primers for TCR Vbeta segments and 13 reverse primers for TCR Jbeta segments. The CDR3 region of rearranged TCR beta genes was amplified from genomic DNA by a multiplex PCR assay. The Illumina HiSeq System was used to sequence the amplified TCR beta libraries as 87-base-pair reads. The original pipeline was this. In a later analysis, around 80 million unique TCR beta chains were counted across the approximately 640 repertoires, and around 10 million of these chains were shared by at least two donors. A nearest-neighbor algorithm error-corrected the raw reads and collapsed the reads into unique sequences, merging closely related sequences to remove PCR and sequencing errors. V, D and J gene segments were assigned by aligning CDR3 sequences to IMGT reference sequences. Each retained sequence needed at least a six-nucleotide match to both a V gene segment and a J gene segment. A rearrangement counted as productive if the CDR3 had no stop codons and remained in frame with V and J, and every other rearrangement counted as non-productive. Following IMGT convention, CDR3 was defined as the stretch from the second conserved V-encoded cysteine up to the conserved J-encoded phenylalanine. Sequences without an unambiguous match to a single V gene segment were excluded from the earlier analysis of about 630 of the donors. In an earlier analysis of a few hundred of the donors, a V segment was called functional when productive rearrangements were above 56.7%, and segregating when the standard deviation between donors exceeded 5%. To diagnose cytomegalovirus status from the catalog of TCR beta chain sequences, a statistical classification framework was built. A later analysis assigned V and J genes by comparing TCR nucleotide sequences with IMGT/GENE-DB human TR gene sequences. A later analysis assigned CDR3 sequences and most-parsimonious VDJ recombination scenarios with the TCRdist pipeline. A later analysis defined each TCR beta chain by its CDR3 amino acid sequence plus V-gene family, and excluded reads lacking a unique V-gene family. In a later analysis, 550 to 650 highly shared, low-generation-probability nucleotide sequences were removed to address suspected cross-contamination and a sequencing artifact. A later analysis calculated a clonal expansion index for each public chain from normalized within-repertoire ranks of inferred template counts. In a later analysis, generation probabilities were computed using a VDJ recombination model fitted to out-of-frame rearrangements, and the results were checked against IGoR. Hypergeometric tests were used in a later analysis to score TCR-TCR, TCR-HLA and TCR-CMV co-occurrence, with a repertoire-size bias correction applied to the TCR pairs. To estimate false discovery rates, a later analysis permuted the HLA or CMV assignments 20 times. A later analysis grouped co-occurring TCRs with DBSCAN, adding TCRdist sequence similarity when clustering within HLA-allele-positive subsets. Repertoires with fewer than 30,000 or more than 120,000 public chains, plus five repertoires with anomalous nucleotide sharing, were excluded from co-occurrence clustering. TCRdb obtained this table from immuneACCESS and retained in-frame rearrangements with V and J assigned. These tables miss some clones; where compared with another copy, unresolved V genes account for less than half of the shortfall, and the remainder is unexplained. V and J calls and clone size are given by that table; D and trimming were obtained from the DNA. The sample records tens of thousands of clones, about 80% of which are singletons. Of the sample, about 7.8% is held by the ten largest clones.

Here the chain combines TRBV28 and TRBJ1-5; the D gene cannot be resolved reliably. This receptor was taken from a man aged 55 to 70 in good health and CMV-seropositive. The sequenced material came from PBMCs. The CDR3 reads CASSLLNQPQHF. The DNA is TGTGCCAGCAGTTTGTTAAATCAGCCCCAGCATTTT. The CDR3, completed at both ends by the reference TRBV28 and TRBJ1-5 genes, gives the full variable domain DVKVTQSSRYLVKRTGEKVFLECVQDMDHENMFWYRQDPGLGLRLIYFSYDVKMKEKGDIPEGYSVSREKKERFSLILESASTNQTSMYLCASSLLNQPQHFGDGTRLSIL.